Presented here are 27 T cell receptor beta chains from one specimen sequenced in a study of human T cells and chemical hapten exposure. Time point described: patch test 1, 2 weeks after DPC sensitization. The treatment denotes: therapeutic diphenylcyclopropenone sensitization with weekly scalp DPC. TCRdb re-called the RACE reads through MiXCR, storing one row per CDR3 protein. The data show 150,000 or so distinct CDR3 sequences, 13% to 15% seen once. The sequences come from whole blood, collected in connection with sensitization to the hapten diphenylcyclopropenone (DPC). The receptors originated from a woman in her twenties or thirties with alopecia areata. Some clones in this sample may be carry-over from other donors' samples.

The V call is TRBV5-4, the J call TRBJ2-2; tentatively, D is TRBD2 (6 bases). CDR1 is SGHNT, CDR2 YYREEE, per germline (reference sequence). The V end lost 4 bases, the J end lost 1 base, and 14 bases lay between the germline ends. This CDR3 spans 16 amino acids. CDR3 loop: CASSAGGALNTGELFF. The CDR3, as DNA: TGTGCCAGCAGCGCTGGAGGGGCTTTGAACACCGGGGAGCTGTTTTTT.

The table lists this clonotype with a few counts. The chain carries TRBV12-3 or TRBV12-4 and TRBJ2-1; D uncertain. The CDR3 sequence is 13 residues long. Trimming removed 6 bases from V and 4 bases from J, with 10 bases in between. CDR3 DNA sequence: TGTGCCAGCAGCCTGGGAAAATACAATGAGCAGTTCTTC. It translates to CASSLGKYNEQFF.

The sample holds one count of this clonotype. The chain employs TRBV4-3 and TRBJ2-3; D remains ambiguous. The germline gives CDR1 LGHNA, CDR2 YSLEER. CDR3 length: 15 amino acids. The V end was cut by 1 base, the J end by 1 base, with 9 bases between. The CDR3 region is CASSQVLQGTDTQYF. The CDR3 bases are TGCGCCAGCAGCCAAGTGCTTCAGGGCACAGATACGCAGTATTTT.

This clonotype was counted many times. The chain couples TRBV28 to TRBJ1-1; D perhaps matches TRBD1 (6 bases). Germline loops: CDR1 MDHEN, CDR2 SYDVKM. The CDR3 runs to 14 residues. V was cut by 2 bases and J by 1 base, with 8 bases left in between. DNA of the CDR3: TGTGCCAGCAGTTTAGGGGGACAGAACACTGAAGCTTTCTTT. This encodes CASSLGGQNTEAFF.

In DNA form, the CDR3 reads TGCAGCGTTGAAGGCGGGAGGGCCGGAAATGAGCAGTTCTTC. Its protein product is CSVEGGRAGNEQFF. This chain uses TRBV29-1 with TRBJ2-1; TRBD2 matches at 9 bases. The germline V gene encodes CDR1 SQVTM and CDR2 ANQGSEA. The J segment lost 7 bases and the V segment lost 1 base, leaving 5 bases of the junction unmatched. The CDR3 length is 14 residues.

V and J are TRBV7-9 and TRBJ2-1, with 8 nucleotides matching TRBD2. Germline values: CDR1 SEHNR, CDR2 FQNEAQ (reference sequence). Germline trimming cut 5 bases from V and 9 bases from J; bases unmatched to any gene: 15. The CDR3 is 16 residues long. The CDR3 DNA is TGTGCCAGCAGCGCAGACCCTGCGGGAGGAGTGGTTGAGCAGTTCTTC. It specifies CASSADPAGGVVEQFF.

CDR3 DNA sequence: TGTGCCAGCACCACTAGCGGGAGGGCCCAAGACATTCAGTACTTC. Its protein is CASTTSGRAQDIQYF. The rearrangement links TRBV28 to TRBJ2-4, with 13 bases aligning to TRBD2. Germline CDR1 reads MDHEN; CDR2 reads SYDVKM. V shed 7 bases and J 8 bases; nucleotides not matched to a gene: 8. This CDR3 comprises 15 residues.

This clonotype was counted between two and nine times. J is TRBJ2-1 and V is TRBV7-3; 9 bases match TRBD1. The CDR3 is 15 residues long. Germline V gene sequence: CDR1 SGHTA, CDR2 FQGTGA. With 0 bases clipped from V and 12 bases from J, the junction kept 9 bases outside the gene matches. CDR3 protein: CASSLTGTGLSGQFF. In DNA form, the CDR3 reads TGTGCCAGCAGCTTAACTGGGACAGGGCTTTCCGGGCAGTTCTTC.

The V call is TRBV7-9, the J call TRBJ2-7, with D perhaps matching TRBD2 (5 bases). This CDR3 contains 18 residues. The V end was cut by 5 bases, the J end by 0 bases, with 23 bases between. Germline lookup yields CDR1 SEHNR and CDR2 FQNEAQ (reference sequence). The CDR3 loop reads CASSKNPQGGPSSYEQYF. CDR3 nucleotides: TGTGCCAGCAGCAAAAATCCTCAAGGCGGGCCGAGCTCCTACGAGCAGTACTTC.

The chain has TRBV12-3 or TRBV12-4 and TRBJ1-5, with D possibly TRBD1 on 6 matching bases. The CDR3 extends over 14 amino acids. The V and J ends lost 4 bases and 7 bases respectively, with 14 bases between them. The DNA for the CDR3 is TGTGCCAGCAGTTCACGGGGGGGCGGACAGCCCCAGCATTTT. Translated, it gives CASSSRGGGQPQHF.

The chain uses TRBV24-1 and TRBJ1-5; TRBD1 matches at 7 bases. Unmatched junction bases numbered 6, after V lost 0 bases and J lost 2 bases. The CDR3 extends over 17 amino acids. From germline, CDR1 is KGHDR and CDR2 SFDVKD. The CDR3 loop reads CATSDLHRGRGNQPQHF. CDR3 sequence (DNA): TGTGCCACCAGTGATTTGCACAGGGGCAGGGGCAATCAGCCCCAGCATTTT.

This clonotype has just a few counts. The chain employs TRBV10-2 and TRBJ1-2, with no clear D. The CDR3 is 13 amino acids. The germline gives CDR1 WSHSY, CDR2 SAAADI. Trimming stripped 4 bases from V and 5 bases from J, with 11 bases between. Here the CDR3 reads CASSGGREYGYTF. DNA for the CDR3: TGCGCCAGCAGTGGGGGTAGGGAATATGGCTACACCTTC.

This clonotype was recorded at least ten times. In nucleotides, the CDR3 is TGTGCCAGCAGCCTACTAGCGGGAGGCACAGATACGCAGTATTTT. Protein product: CASSLLAGGTDTQYF. The gene calls are TRBV7-2 and TRBJ2-3; 11 bases line up with TRBD2. Germline trimming cut 5 bases from V and 1 base from J; bases unmatched to any gene: 2. The germline V gene has CDR1 SGHTA and CDR2 FQGNSA. The CDR3 is made up of 15 amino acids.

The table lists this clonotype with a few counts. This CDR3 reads CASSALAGVGDTQYF. CDR3 DNA: TGTGCCAGCAGCGCGCTAGCGGGAGTAGGAGATACGCAGTATTTT. The rearrangement uses TRBV7-6 and TRBJ2-3; TRBD2 agrees at 10 bases. With V trimmed by 5 bases and J by 5 bases, 7 bases remained unmatched. Germline assignment: CDR1 SGHVS and CDR2 FNYEAQ. CDR3 length equals 15 residues.

This clonotype came up a few times. The chain carries TRBV5-6 and TRBJ2-3; D is possibly TRBD2 (5 bases). Germline V lookup: CDR1 SGHDT, CDR2 YYEEEE. V was clipped by 2 bases and J by 11 bases, with 12 bases between them. The CDR3 runs 12 residues. The CDR3 bases are TGTGCCAGCAGCTTCAGTCCGAGGGAGCAGTATTTT. Amino acid sequence: CASSFSPREQYF.

This clonotype came up a few times. This chain joins TRBV11-2 and TRBJ2-7, with D perhaps matching TRBD1 (6 bases). Germline loops: CDR1 SGHAT, CDR2 FQNNGV. V lost 6 bases, J lost 7 bases, and 10 bases lay in between. The CDR3 has 11 residues. The CDR3 loop is CASRGAVEQYF. Written as DNA, the CDR3 is TGTGCCAGCAGGGGGGCCGTAGAGCAGTACTTC. The whole variable domain, remainder taken from reference TRBV11-2 and TRBJ2-7, is EAGVAQSPRYKIIEKRQSVAFWCNPISGHATLYWYQQILGQGPKLLIQFQNNGVVDDSQLPKDRFSAERLKGVDSTLKIQPAKLEDSAVYLCASRGAVEQYFGPGTRLTVT.

The sample holds a few counts of this clonotype. The chain is built from TRBV7-6 and TRBJ2-1; TRBD2 agrees at 7 bases. Trimming removed 8 bases from V and 5 bases from J; junction bases left unmatched: 18. Germline V CDR1 and CDR2: SGHVS, FNYEAQ. The CDR3 runs to 17 residues. The CDR3 nucleotides are TGTGCCAGCGGGGGGGAGAAGCGGACCTTTAAAAACAATGAGCAGTTCTTC. Its translation: CASGGEKRTFKNNEQFF.

The chain employs TRBV6-5 and TRBJ2-7; 8 positions match TRBD2. Looked up from germline, CDR1 is MNHEY and CDR2 is SVGAGI. J lost 3 bases, V lost 2 bases, and 3 bases had no gene match. The CDR3 has 14 residues. The CDR3: CASSYTGGNYEQYF. CDR3 DNA: TGTGCCAGCAGTTACACGGGAGGGAACTACGAGCAGTACTTC.

Ten or more counts support this clonotype. The V and J genes are TRBV28 and TRBJ1-4, with D perhaps matching TRBD1 (5 bases). Germline V CDR1 and CDR2: MDHEN, SYDVKM. The V gene lost 2 bases and the J gene lost 13 bases, with 23 bases spanning the gap. This CDR3 spans 16 amino acids. CDR3 nucleotides: TGTGCCAGCAGTTTAAGTACCGGACGACAGTCAGAGTCACTGTTTTTT. As protein: CASSLSTGRQSESLFF.

V usage is TRBV18 and J usage is TRBJ2-1, with D unresolved. Germline V gives CDR1 KGHSH, CDR2 LQKENI. V was cut by 0 bases and J by 8 bases, with 8 bases left in between. The CDR3 length is 13 residues. The CDR3 reads CASSPPNNDEQFF. Here the CDR3 DNA reads TGTGCCAGCTCACCACCGAATAATGATGAGCAGTTCTTC.

The CDR3 loop is CASSLGLDYEQYF. CDR3 DNA: TGCGCCAGCAGCTTGGGACTGGACTACGAGCAGTACTTC. The chain has TRBV5-1 and TRBJ2-7, with no clear D. Per germline, CDR1 SGHRS and CDR2 YFSETQ. The germline V and J ends were trimmed by 0 bases and 3 bases, with 7 bases remaining between them. The CDR3 spans 13 residues.

In its sample, this clonotype was seen many times. The rearrangement uses TRBV12-3 or TRBV12-4 and TRBJ1-3, with D uncertain. The CDR3 has 16 amino acids. Trimming removed 6 bases from V and 1 base from J, with 16 bases in between. CDR3 residues: CASSPSGTVSGNTIYF. CDR3 nucleotides: TGTGCCAGCAGCCCCTCTGGAACAGTATCTGGAAACACCATATATTTT.

This clonotype was found a few times. The rearrangement uses TRBV9 and TRBJ2-7; D might be TRBD2 (5 bases). V dropped 0 bases and J dropped 7 bases, with 8 bases sitting between them. CDR3 length equals 12 residues. Germline-derived CDR1 and CDR2 are SGDLS and YYNGEE. Written as DNA, the CDR3 is TGTGCCAGCAGCGTAGACGGCGGGGAGCAGTACTTC. Protein: CASSVDGGEQYF.

This clonotype was counted ten times or more. V gene TRBV28 combines with J gene TRBJ2-4, with 7 bases lining up with TRBD1. J gave up 5 bases and V 6 bases, and 7 bases lay outside the gene matches. The CDR3 contains 14 residues. The germline CDR1 and CDR2 sequences are MDHEN and SYDVKM. The CDR3 coding sequence is TGTGCCAGCAGGCAAGGACAGGCCCAAAACATTCAGTACTTC. Its translation: CASRQGQAQNIQYF.

Only a few counts were recorded for this clonotype. V gene TRBV10-3 combines with J gene TRBJ2-5; 7 bases line up with TRBD2. Germline V CDR1 and CDR2: ENHRY, SYGVKD. The CDR3 loop spans 12 amino acids. The V and J ends lost 7 bases and 7 bases, in that order; junction bases with no gene match: 6. CDR3 DNA sequence: TGTGCCATCAAGAGCGGGGACGGGACCCAGTACTTC. Residues: CAIKSGDGTQYF.

This clonotype appeared many times. The chain recombines TRBV28 with TRBJ1-1; 7 bases are a match to TRBD1. V shed 5 bases, J shed 0 bases, and the junction held 9 bases outside the gene matches. This CDR3 spans 16 amino acids. Germline V gives CDR1 MDHEN, CDR2 SYDVKM. The CDR3 DNA reads TGTGCCAGCAGTCCGACCATACAGGGGATGAACACTGAAGCTTTCTTT. Protein product: CASSPTIQGMNTEAFF.

The chain uses TRBV12-3 or TRBV12-4 and TRBJ2-3; a weak D match, TRBD2 (5 bases). Trimming shortened V by 7 bases and J by 1 base, and 12 bases separated the two germline ends. The CDR3 length is 14 residues. CDR3 nucleotide sequence: TGTGCCAGCACTCTCACCGGGGGCACAGATACGCAGTATTTT. Translation gives CASTLTGGTDTQYF.